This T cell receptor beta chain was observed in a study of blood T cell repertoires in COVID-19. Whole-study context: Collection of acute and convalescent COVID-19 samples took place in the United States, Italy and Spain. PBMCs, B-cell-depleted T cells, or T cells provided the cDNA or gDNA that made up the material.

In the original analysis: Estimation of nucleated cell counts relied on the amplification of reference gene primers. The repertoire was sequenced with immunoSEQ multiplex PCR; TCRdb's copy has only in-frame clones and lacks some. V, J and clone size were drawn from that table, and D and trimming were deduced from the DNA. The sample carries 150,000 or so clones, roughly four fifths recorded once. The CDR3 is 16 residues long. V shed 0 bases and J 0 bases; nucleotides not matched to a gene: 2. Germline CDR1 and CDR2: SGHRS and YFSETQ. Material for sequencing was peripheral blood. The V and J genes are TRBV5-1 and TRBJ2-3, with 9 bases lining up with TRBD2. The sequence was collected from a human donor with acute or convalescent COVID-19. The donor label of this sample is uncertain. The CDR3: CASSLATSGSTDTQYF. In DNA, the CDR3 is TGCGCCAGCAGCTTGGCGACTAGCGGAAGCACAGATACGCAGTATTTT.